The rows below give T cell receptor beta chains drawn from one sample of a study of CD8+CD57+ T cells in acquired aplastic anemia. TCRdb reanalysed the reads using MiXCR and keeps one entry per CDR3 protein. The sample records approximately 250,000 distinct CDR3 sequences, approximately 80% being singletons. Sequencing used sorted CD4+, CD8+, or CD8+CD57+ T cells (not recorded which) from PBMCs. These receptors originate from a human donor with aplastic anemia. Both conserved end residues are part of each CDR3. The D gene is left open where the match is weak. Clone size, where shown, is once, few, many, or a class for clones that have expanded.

DNA: TGTGCCAGCAGTTCTGCCGGGACTTGGGAAGAGACCCAGTACTTC
CDR3: CASSSAGTWEETQYF
V: TRBV7-9
J: TRBJ2-5
D: NA
size: once

DNA: TGTGCCAGCAGCTCCGGGGTGACGGGTGGAGAGTTCTTCTTC
CDR3: CASSSGVTGGEFFF
V: TRBV7-8
J: TRBJ2-7
D: NA
size: NA

DNA: TGTGCCAGCAAGTGCACAGCCAACGCCGTTGAACACTACTTC
CDR3: CASKCTANAVEHYF
V: TRBV7-3
J: TRBJ2-7
D: NA
size: NA

DNA: TGTGCCAGCAGTACCAGGGGGCGCGAGGCAGATACGCAGTATTTT
CDR3: CASSTRGREADTQYF
V: TRBV12-3/TRBV12-4
J: TRBJ2-3
D: TRBD1
size: NA

DNA: TGTGCCACCAGCAGGGGCTCCAGCAAAGAGACCCAGCATTTT
CDR3: CATSRGSSKETQHF
V: TRBV15
J: TRBJ1-5
D: NA
size: once

DNA: TGTGCCAGCAGTTTCGTCGCCGGGGCGGGCACTGAATCTTTT
CDR3: CASSFVAGAGTESF
V: TRBV12-3/TRBV12-4
J: TRBJ2-3
D: NA
size: NA

DNA: TGCGCCAGCAGCTTGAACAGGGGTACCTCCGGGGAGCTGTTTTTT
CDR3: CASSLNRGTSGELFF
V: TRBV5-1
J: TRBJ2-2
D: TRBD1
size: NA

DNA: TGTGCCAGCAGCTTATCAGGGTTTGGTGGCTACACCTTC
CDR3: CASSLSGFGGYTF
V: TRBV5-4
J: TRBJ1-2
D: NA
size: NA

DNA: TGTGCCAGCAGTCCCTCGGGACAGGGTACTTCACCCCTCCACTTT
CDR3: CASSPSGQGTSPLHF
V: TRBV6-6
J: TRBJ1-6
D: TRBD1
size: NA

DNA: TGTGCCAGCAGCGAGTGGACAGGGGAAGAGACCCAGTACCTCCACTTT
CDR3: CASSEWTGEETQYLHF
V: TRBV7-2
J: TRBJ1-6
D: TRBD1
size: NA

DNA: TGTGCCACCAGCAACTCCTACGAGCAGTACTTC
CDR3: CATSNSYEQYF
V: TRBV15
J: TRBJ2-7
D: NA
size: few

DNA: TGTGCCAGCAGCCCACCACAGGGGCGGGACACCGGGGAGCTGACTTTC
CDR3: CASSPPQGRDTGELTF
V: TRBV7-9
J: TRBJ2-6
D: NA
size: NA

DNA: TGTGCCAGCAGTTACTCGGGGACAGGCTACGAGCAGTACTTCTTT
CDR3: CASSYSGTGYEQYFF
V: TRBV12-3/TRBV12-4
J: TRBJ1-1
D: TRBD1
size: NA

DNA: TGTGCCAGCAGCTCCCCGGACGGGACAAATGAGCAGTACTTC
CDR3: CASSSPDGTNEQYF
V: TRBV7-3
J: TRBJ2-7
D: NA
size: NA

DNA: NA
CDR3: CASSVGGGTDNTHYF
V: TRBV7-8
J: TRBJ2-3
D: NA
size: NA

DNA: TGTGCCAGCAGCTTAGCTCGGCCGGGGTACCCTACAGCTTTCTTT
CDR3: CASSLARPGYPTAFF
V: TRBV7-9
J: TRBJ1-1
D: NA
size: NA

DNA: TGTGCCAGCAGCCCCGAGCCCACAGGGAATTGCGCCCTGCACTTT
CDR3: CASSPEPTGNCALHF
V: TRBV7-9
J: TRBJ1-6
D: NA
size: NA

DNA: TGTGCCAGCAGCCCCAGCGCGGTCTACAATGAGCAGTTCTTC
CDR3: CASSPSAVYNEQFF
V: TRBV11-2
J: TRBJ2-1
D: NA
size: NA

DNA: TGTGCCAGCAGCTTGGCGGGGGACGGCCTTGCATATGGCTACACCTTC
CDR3: CASSLAGDGLAYGYTF
V: TRBV7-8
J: TRBJ1-2
D: NA
size: NA

DNA: TGTTCTGTCAGCCAGGGGGCTCATAGCAATCAGCCCCAGCATTTT
CDR3: CSVSQGAHSNQPQHF
V: TRBV10-3
J: TRBJ1-5
D: TRBD1
size: NA

DNA: TGTGCCAGCAGCGGAGGAGGCGACTTTTCCTACGAGCACTTC
CDR3: CASSGGGDFSYEHF
V: TRBV9
J: TRBJ2-5
D: NA
size: once

DNA: TGTGCCAGCAGCTTAGCGGGAGGACCCGATAAGGCTTTCTTT
CDR3: CASSLAGGPDKAFF
V: TRBV7-2
J: TRBJ1-1
D: NA
size: NA

DNA: TGCAGTGCTAACATCCGGGTAAACCCTTCAGACTACAATGAGCAGTTCTTC
CDR3: CSANIRVNPSDYNEQFF
V: TRBV20-1
J: TRBJ2-1
D: NA
size: NA

DNA: TGTGCCAGCAGCTTAGTACCCGGGGAGCTGTCTTTTGCATTCTTT
CDR3: CASSLVPGELSFAFF
V: TRBV7-9
J: TRBJ1-1
D: NA
size: NA

DNA: TGTGCCAGCAGCTTTGAGGGGGCGCCCACAGAGCAGTATTTT
CDR3: CASSFEGAPTEQYF
V: TRBV9
J: TRBJ2-3
D: TRBD1
size: NA

DNA: TGTGCCAGCAGCTTAAAGTTAACAGGGGAAGATACGCAGTATTTT
CDR3: CASSLKLTGEDTQYF
V: TRBV7-3
J: TRBJ2-3
D: TRBD1
size: NA

DNA: TGTGCCAGCAGCTTAGCGAGAAGTGCCGGTACCGATGAGCAGTTCTTC
CDR3: CASSLARSAGTDEQFF
V: TRBV7-2
J: TRBJ2-1
D: NA
size: NA

DNA: TGTGCCAGCCACTTTCTGACCTCCTACAATGAGCAGTTCTTC
CDR3: CASHFLTSYNEQFF
V: TRBV7-8
J: TRBJ2-1
D: NA
size: once

DNA: TGTGCCAGCGGGGAGGGGGACACACAGGGAGGAAACACTGAAGCTTTCTTT
CDR3: CASGEGDTQGGNTEAFF
V: TRBV2
J: TRBJ1-1
D: NA
size: NA

DNA: TGTGCCAGCAGCTTAGCGGGGGGCTGCCGGAATCAGCTCCTGACTTTC
CDR3: CASSLAGGCRNQLLTF
V: TRBV9
J: TRBJ2-6
D: TRBD2
size: NA

DNA: TGTGCCAGTAGATTGACTAGCGGGAGGGTCGATGAGCAGTTCTTC
CDR3: CASRLTSGRVDEQFF
V: TRBV19
J: TRBJ2-1
D: TRBD2
size: few

DNA: TGTGCTAGCAGCTTATCCCCGAGGAATGACCATTTATTCTTCTTT
CDR3: CASSLSPRNDHLFFF
V: TRBV7-7
J: TRBJ1-1
D: NA
size: NA

DNA: TGTGCCAGCAGCGCGTCTCGAGCCGACCAACGAGCAGATTTT
CDR3: CASSASRADQRADF
V: TRBV7-6
J: TRBJ1-5
D: NA
size: NA

DNA: TGCAGCGTTGAAGTTGGGGAGGGCACTGAAGCTTTCTTT
CDR3: CSVEVGEGTEAFF
V: TRBV29-1
J: TRBJ1-1
D: NA
size: NA

DNA: TGTGCCAGCAGCTTAGCGGGTGACTACGGGGCCAACGAGCAGTTCTTC
CDR3: CASSLAGDYGANEQFF
V: TRBV7-9
J: TRBJ2-1
D: NA
size: once

DNA: TGTGCCAGCAGCCAAGAGTTCGGCATGCACCCCACAGATTTT
CDR3: CASSQEFGMHPTDF
V: TRBV7-9
J: TRBJ2-3
D: NA
size: NA

DNA: TGTGCCAGCAGCTTCGCCAGCGCGACATATGATACCCAGTACTTC
CDR3: CASSFASATYDTQYF
V: TRBV9
J: TRBJ2-5
D: NA
size: NA

DNA: TGTGCCAGCAGCTTTGAGGCAGGCGCGACAGCCCAGTCTTTT
CDR3: CASSFEAGATAQSF
V: TRBV7-8
J: TRBJ2-3
D: NA
size: once

DNA: TGTGCCAGCAGTGCTTCAGGGTTGAATTCACCCCTCCACTTT
CDR3: CASSASGLNSPLHF
V: TRBV6-4
J: TRBJ1-6
D: NA
size: NA

DNA: TGTGCCATCAGTGAACGGACAGGGTTGACCACAGATACGCAGTATTTT
CDR3: CAISERTGLTTDTQYF
V: TRBV10-3
J: TRBJ2-3
D: TRBD1
size: medium-sized

DNA: TGTGCCAGCAGCTTAGCTGGAGGGTTGAACACTGAAGCTTTT
CDR3: CASSLAGGLNTEAF
V: TRBV7-7
J: TRBJ2-3
D: NA
size: NA